The T cell receptor (beta chain) under discussion was sequenced for a study of T cell changes during pregnancy in multiple sclerosis. The germline V gene encodes CDR1 SGHAT and CDR2 FQNNGV. Trimming took 1 base from V and 7 from J; bases not matched to a gene: 3. CDR3 length: 15 amino acids. Method: immunoSEQ multiplex PCR; TCRdb's copy keeps in-frame clones and lacks some. In the table there are 55,000 to 70,000 clones, 91% of which are singletons. This sequence was found in a female donor in good health, enrolled as a control in a pregnancy study. The material was peripheral blood, obtained in the third trimester of pregnancy. The chain uses TRBV11-2 and TRBJ1-4; 10 nucleotides match TRBD1. The CDR3 DNA follows: TGTGCCAGCAGCTTAGGGACAGGGGGGACTGAAAAACTGTTTTTT. As protein: CASSLGTGGTEKLFF.